These 22 T cell receptor beta chains came from one sample sequenced in a study of molecular identifiers for immune sequencing clone quantification. TCRdb recomputed calls from the PCR reads with MiXCR, one row per CDR3 protein. In the table there are 85,000 to 100,000 distinct CDR3 sequences, roughly 24% of which are singletons. Source material: naive CD8+ T cells from blood, with Jurkat cell RNA spiked in. Stated subset: FACS-sorted CD8+CD4-CCR7+CD45RA+ naive T cells. The receptors were gathered from a human donor in good health. Some libraries in this study had Jurkat cell RNA spiked in.

This clonotype occurred many times. V is TRBV2 and J is TRBJ2-2, with TRBD1 identical over 7 bases. Germline values: CDR1 SNHLY, CDR2 FYNNEI. V lost 3 bases to trimming and J lost 0 bases; unmatched junction nucleotides: 7. This CDR3 is 17 amino acids long. As DNA, the CDR3 is TGTGCCAGCAGTGACATCCCCGGGACAGCGAACACCGGGGAGCTGTTTTTT. Translation: CASSDIPGTANTGELFF.

At least ten counts were recorded for this clonotype. J is TRBJ2-7 and V is TRBV4-3, with a weak D call TRBD2 (5 bases). The V end was cut by 0 bases, the J end by 6 bases, with 9 bases between. The CDR3 extends over 13 amino acids. The germline V gene encodes CDR1 LGHNA and CDR2 YSLEER. CDR3 in DNA: TGCGCCAGCAGCCAAGAGAGGGTCGCCGAGCAGTACTTC. Amino acid sequence: CASSQERVAEQYF.

This clonotype was seen only a few times. One base away lies a much larger clone, so this may be a sequencing read error. Without the conserved terminal phenylalanine or tryptophan, this CDR3 likely stems from a read error. This chain links TRBV7-9 with TRBJ2-3; 9 bases map to TRBD2. Germline CDR1 and CDR2: SEHNR and FQNEAQ (reference sequence). The CDR3 is 16 residues long. V was clipped by 5 bases and J by 4 bases; unmatched bases: 10. CDR3 residues: CASSRLAGGPPDTQYS. The CDR3 nucleotides read TGTGCCAGCAGCCGATTGGCGGGAGGGCCTCCAGATACGCAGTATTCT.

This clonotype has a single count. V usage is TRBV27 and J usage is TRBJ2-3; D tentatively reads TRBD1 or TRBD2 (5 bases each). Germline CDR1 reads MNHEY; CDR2 reads SMNVEV (reference sequence). V lost 7 bases, J lost 1 base, and 12 bases lay in between. This CDR3 spans 14 amino acids. CDR3 DNA sequence: TGTGCCAGCACCTGGAGAGGGGGCACAGATACGCAGTATTTT. Its protein product is CASTWRGGTDTQYF.

This clonotype was counted many times. The chain couples TRBV24-1 to TRBJ2-3; 10 bases align to TRBD2. Germline lookup yields CDR1 KGHDR and CDR2 SFDVKD. The CDR3 totals 15 residues. Losses at the gene ends were 7 bases for V and 3 bases for J; bases not matched to a gene: 6. The CDR3 DNA sequence: TGTGCCACCAGCCGGACTAGCGGCTGGACAGATACGCAGTATTTT. It codes for CATSRTSGWTDTQYF.

This clonotype was recorded at least ten times. The rearrangement uses TRBV10-3 and TRBJ2-7; 7 bases agree with TRBD1. The V gene's germline CDR1 is ENHRY and CDR2 SYGVKD. The CDR3 consists of 16 residues. With 0 bases clipped from V and 5 bases from J, the junction kept 10 bases outside the gene matches. CDR3 nucleotides: TGTGCCATCAGTGAGTCAGTTAGACAGGGCCCCAACGAGCAGTACTTC. Residues: CAISESVRQGPNEQYF.

This clonotype has a count of ten or more. The chain links TRBV11-2 to TRBJ2-5; D is possibly TRBD1 (5 bases). V shed 4 bases and J shed 2 bases, with 14 bases lying between them. The length of the CDR3 is 15 residues. CDR1 is SGHAT and CDR2 is FQNNGV in the germline V gene. The CDR3 spells CASSWGSSGQETQYF. For the CDR3, the DNA is TGTGCCAGCAGCTGGGGCAGCTCCGGGCAAGAGACCCAGTACTTC.

With respect to this clonotype: A much larger clonotype is one base distant, so this may be a read error. The rearrangement joins TRBV2 to TRBJ2-2; no definite D call. CDR1 and CDR2 (germline): SNHLY, FYNNEI. CDR3 length: 15 amino acids. DNA of the CDR3: TGTGCCAGCAGTGAATACCCAGGCTCCACCTGGGAGCTGTTTTTT. Protein: CASSEYPGSTWELFF.

A word on this clonotype: Given a much more abundant clone one base away, this may be a read error. This rearrangement joins TRBV4-2 to TRBJ1-1, with D possibly TRBD1 on 6 matching bases. Trimming took off 4 bases at V and 4 bases at J, with 25 bases between the two ends. The CDR3 is made up of 18 amino acids. CDR1 LGHNA and CDR2 YNFKEQ come from the germline V gene. The CDR3 nucleotides are TGTGCCAGCAGCCCCCGGGGGCAGGCGTTGGTGAGGATCACTGAAGCTTTCTTT. Amino acid sequence: CASSPRGQALVRITEAFF.

The rearrangement uses TRBV4-1 and TRBJ2-7; perhaps TRBD1 as D (6 bases). This CDR3 region has 14 residues. Trimming cost V 0 bases and J 3 bases, with 9 bases left between them. Per germline, CDR1 MGHRA and CDR2 YSYEKL. CDR3 sequence reads: CASSQEWDNYEQYF. The CDR3 region has the DNA TGCGCCAGCAGCCAAGAATGGGACAACTACGAGCAGTACTTC.

This clonotype was recorded many times. J is TRBJ2-4 and V is TRBV27, with D maybe TRBD2 (6 bases). Trimming left V 3 bases short and J 0 bases short, with 12 bases between. Germline CDR1 reads MNHEY; CDR2 reads SMNVEV (reference sequence). The CDR3 runs to 16 residues. CDR3 protein: CASSFKGTLAKNIQYF. As DNA, the CDR3 is TGTGCCAGCAGTTTTAAGGGGACTTTAGCCAAAAACATTCAGTACTTC.

This clonotype was seen ten or more times. The V gene is TRBV4-1, the J gene TRBJ1-5, with unresolved D. This CDR3 is 15 amino acids long. V dropped 0 bases and J dropped 3 bases, with 9 bases sitting between them. Germline CDR1 MGHRA, CDR2 YSYEKL. The CDR3 bases are TGCGCCAGCAGCCAAGAAGCGGGCCCCAATCAGCCCCAGCATTTT. The encoded protein is CASSQEAGPNQPQHF.

V and J are TRBV9 and TRBJ1-2, with D maybe TRBD1 (5 bases). The germline CDR1 and CDR2 sequences are SGDLS and YYNGEE. The V end lost 0 bases, the J end lost 3 bases, and 9 bases lay between the germline ends. The CDR3 loop spans 14 amino acids. The chain's CDR3 is CASSVGGGDYGYTF. CDR3 sequence (DNA): TGTGCCAGCAGCGTAGGTGGGGGGGACTATGGCTACACCTTC.

This clonotype was counted at least ten times. This chain joins TRBV30 and TRBJ2-7, with D perhaps TRBD1 or TRBD2 (5 bases each). The V and J ends lost 4 bases and 3 bases respectively, with 16 bases between them. The CDR3 extends over 14 amino acids. Germline assignment: CDR1 GTSNPN and CDR2 SVGIG (reference sequence). CDR3 coding DNA: TGTGCCTGGACCCGGGGCATCCTGGGCTACGAGCAGTACTTC. This sequence encodes CAWTRGILGYEQYF.

As for this clonotype: A read error is possible here, since a much larger clone lies one base away. The V gene is TRBV6-2 or TRBV6-3, the J gene TRBJ2-7; D unclear. CDR1 is MNHEY and CDR2 is SVGEGT in the germline V gene. The CDR3 runs to 12 residues. The CDR3 coding sequence is TGTGCCAGCAGTAGAACTGCCTACGCGCAGTACTTC. It specifies CASSRTAYAQYF.

With regard to this clonotype: A clone one base away is much larger, so this may be a read error. A read error is likely, as this CDR3 ends without the conserved phenylalanine or tryptophan. The CDR3 loop reads CASSRDRFQTQYL. DNA of the CDR3: TGTGCCAGCAGCAGGGACAGATTCCAGACCCAGTACCTC. The rearrangement uses TRBV5-6 and TRBJ2-5; 7 bases are shared with TRBD1. The CDR3 covers 13 residues. In germline, CDR1 is SGHDT, CDR2 YYEEEE. With 4 bases clipped from V and 6 bases from J, the junction kept 6 bases outside the gene matches.

This clonotype was observed a few times. This chain connects TRBV12-3 or TRBV12-4 to TRBJ2-5, with no clear D. V lost 4 bases to trimming and J lost 9 bases, with 18 bases between them. This CDR3 spans 14 amino acids. This CDR3 reads CASSSHPSDQSQYF. CDR3 sequence (DNA): TGTGCCAGCAGTTCGCACCCTTCAGACCAGTCCCAGTACTTC.

This clonotype turned up a few times. The J gene is TRBJ2-1, the V gene TRBV4-3; 8 nucleotides agree with TRBD2. Germline V gives CDR1 LGHNA, CDR2 YSLEER. CDR3 length: 16 residues. Trimming removed 2 bases from V and 7 bases from J; junction bases left unmatched: 10. The chain's CDR3 is CASSQRSGGLGNEQFF. The CDR3, as DNA: TGCGCCAGCAGCCAAAGGAGCGGGGGATTAGGTAATGAGCAGTTCTTC.

Points on this clonotype: This clone may be a read error of a much larger clone one base away. V is TRBV5-6 and J is TRBJ2-1; possibly TRBD1 or TRBD2 for D (6 bases each). Trimming removed 2 bases from V and 12 bases from J, with 18 bases in between. CDR1 is SGHDT, CDR2 YYEEEE, per germline. The CDR3 extends over 14 amino acids. CDR3 residues: CASSFMSGAPGQFF. The CDR3 DNA follows: TGTGCCAGCAGCTTTATGTCGGGGGCCCCTGGGCAGTTCTTC.

Many counts were recorded for this clonotype. The chain uses TRBV6-1 and TRBJ2-3; D remains unclear. The CDR3 sequence is 15 residues long. V shed 2 bases and J shed 0 bases, with 9 bases lying between them. CDR1 is MNHNS and CDR2 is SASEGT in the germline V gene. The CDR3 is CASSESRSSTDTQYF. The CDR3 DNA sequence: TGTGCCAGCAGTGAAAGCCGGAGTAGCACAGATACGCAGTATTTT.

Worth noting for this clonotype: The CDR3 end shows no conserved phenylalanine or tryptophan, and so a read error is likely. The chain employs TRBV6-2 or TRBV6-3 and TRBJ1-2, with D uncertain. V was shortened by 8 bases and J by 0 bases, with 13 bases between the two germline ends. Germline V lookup: CDR1 MNHEY, CDR2 SVGEGT. This CDR3 comprises 14 residues. The DNA of the CDR3 is TGTGCCAGCCGCTGGGAATCGTCTAACTATGGCTACACCCTC. Its protein is CASRWESSNYGYTL.

This clonotype was seen repeatedly, ten times or more. CDR3 region: CASSQDESQGTDTQYF. The CDR3 DNA is TGCGCCAGCAGCCAAGATGAAAGTCAGGGGACAGATACGCAGTATTTT. The chain uses TRBV4-3 and TRBJ2-3; weak D call: TRBD1 (6 bases). With 0 bases removed from V and 3 bases from J, the gap between germline ends came to 13 bases. CDR1 and CDR2 (germline): LGHNA, YSLEER. CDR3 length: 16 amino acids.